This T cell receptor beta chain was recorded in a study of blood T cell dynamics during melanoma immunotherapy. Clones were sequenced by immunoSEQ multiplex PCR, and TCRdb holds only the in-frame ones, with some missing. The data contain around 13,000 clones, 90% to 95% of them singletons. Between the trimmed V and J ends, which lost 5 bases and 6 bases, there was a span of 9 bases. Germline loops: CDR1 MNHEY, CDR2 SMNVEV (reference sequence). The CDR3 length is 12 residues. The time point was: week 3, after first cycle of checkpoint inhibitor. Sampling occurred pretreatment (T0) and at week 3 (W3), after cycle one of checkpoint blockade. At 12 weeks after first infusion, RECIST 1.1 defined response for most patients. Patients with prior systemic cancer treatment, concomitant immunosuppressants, or other active malignancies were excluded.

The rearrangement uses TRBV27 and TRBJ2-3; D is unclear. The sample consisted of effector memory CD8+ T cells from blood, taken from a patient treated with checkpoint blockade. This receptor was identified in a human donor with melanoma. The CDR3 coding sequence is TGTGCCAGCAGTAGTGTTGGGGATACGCAGTATTTT. Encoded protein: CASSSVGDTQYF.